This T cell receptor beta chain is drawn from a study of T cell clonality in common variable immunodeficiency. Study observations and caveats: Common variable immunodeficiency TCR beta sequences reportedly had fewer deletions and N-nucleotide insertions. Repertoire-complication correlations in CVID were limited by patient heterogeneity. T cell subpopulation sequencing would be needed to explain CVID clonality.

This clone was recorded many times. Its matching antigen is unknown. The sequenced fragment ends 3 residues before the CDR3 boundary, so the rest is inferred from the germline J gene. From germline, CDR1 is MRHNA and CDR2 SNTAGT. J was trimmed by 1 base and V by 0 bases; bases with no gene match: 6. The CDR3 loop spans 17 amino acids. Sequencing was performed with immunoSEQ multiplex PCR; in TCRdb, only in-frame clones are kept and a portion is missing. The profile covers around 42,000 clones, none occurring a single time. Heparinized whole blood, 5 to 8 ml, came from each donor. This receptor was taken from a person aged 18 to 75 in good health. The sequencing sample was made of peripheral blood mononuclear cells. This chain links TRBV6-4 with TRBJ2-3, with TRBD1 identical over 8 bases. Incomplete CDR3 DNA: TGTGCCAGCAGTGACTCACCAGGGGGCGCGGGCACAGATACG. Translating it yields CASSDSPGGAGTDT. The full CDR3 reads CASSDSPGGAGTDTQYF.